This T cell receptor (beta chain) was obtained from a study of shared clonotypes between healthy human individuals. About this clone: Its antigen is undetermined.

Study outcomes and limitations: It was only blood that was sampled, and tissue repertoires likely differ. Represented diversity (both genetic and exposure-history) was limited by the small number of donors.

The CDR3 loop spans 12 amino acids. Germline CDR1 MDHEN, CDR2 SYDVKM. V dropped 3 bases and J dropped 2 bases, with 5 bases sitting between them. TCRdb keeps only in-frame clones here, not all; method: immunoSEQ multiplex PCR. The table shows roughly 760,000 clones, with over 65% occurring only once. This clonotype originated in a woman aged 25 to 39 in good health. The V gene is TRBV28, the J gene TRBJ2-7, with D unresolved. Material for sequencing was memory CD4+ T cells sorted from blood. Subset defined: CD45RA-negative fraction. This CDR3 is CASSFQTYEQYF. The CDR3 DNA is TGTGCCAGCAGTTTCCAGACCTACGAGCAGTACTTC.